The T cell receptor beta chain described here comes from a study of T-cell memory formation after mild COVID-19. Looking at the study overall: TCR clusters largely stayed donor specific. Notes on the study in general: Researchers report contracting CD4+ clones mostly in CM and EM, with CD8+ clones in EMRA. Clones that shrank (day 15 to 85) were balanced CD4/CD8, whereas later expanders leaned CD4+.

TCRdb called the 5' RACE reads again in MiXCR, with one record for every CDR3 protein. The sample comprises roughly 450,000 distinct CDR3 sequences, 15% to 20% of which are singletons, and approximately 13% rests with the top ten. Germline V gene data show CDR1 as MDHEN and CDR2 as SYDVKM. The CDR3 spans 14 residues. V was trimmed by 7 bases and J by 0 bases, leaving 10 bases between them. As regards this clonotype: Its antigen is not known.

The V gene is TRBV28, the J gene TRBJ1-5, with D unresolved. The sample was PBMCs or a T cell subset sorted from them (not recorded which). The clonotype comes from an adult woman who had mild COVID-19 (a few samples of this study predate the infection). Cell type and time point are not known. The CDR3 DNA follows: TGTGCCAGCAACTTGGTCTATAGCAATCAGCCCCAGCATTTT. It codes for CASNLVYSNQPQHF.